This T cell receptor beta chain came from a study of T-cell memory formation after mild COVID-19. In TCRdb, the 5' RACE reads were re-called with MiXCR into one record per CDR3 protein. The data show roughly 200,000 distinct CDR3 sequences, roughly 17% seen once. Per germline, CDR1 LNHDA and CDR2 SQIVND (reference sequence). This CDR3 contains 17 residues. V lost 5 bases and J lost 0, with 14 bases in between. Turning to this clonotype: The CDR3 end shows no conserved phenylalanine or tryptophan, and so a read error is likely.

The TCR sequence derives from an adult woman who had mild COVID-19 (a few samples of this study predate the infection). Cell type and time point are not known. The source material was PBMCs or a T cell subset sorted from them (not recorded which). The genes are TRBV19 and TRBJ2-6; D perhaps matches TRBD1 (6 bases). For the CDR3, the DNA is TGTGCCAGTAGTGAGCCGACAGGTCTCTCTGGGGCCAACGTCCTGACTTTA. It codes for CASSEPTGLSGANVLTL.